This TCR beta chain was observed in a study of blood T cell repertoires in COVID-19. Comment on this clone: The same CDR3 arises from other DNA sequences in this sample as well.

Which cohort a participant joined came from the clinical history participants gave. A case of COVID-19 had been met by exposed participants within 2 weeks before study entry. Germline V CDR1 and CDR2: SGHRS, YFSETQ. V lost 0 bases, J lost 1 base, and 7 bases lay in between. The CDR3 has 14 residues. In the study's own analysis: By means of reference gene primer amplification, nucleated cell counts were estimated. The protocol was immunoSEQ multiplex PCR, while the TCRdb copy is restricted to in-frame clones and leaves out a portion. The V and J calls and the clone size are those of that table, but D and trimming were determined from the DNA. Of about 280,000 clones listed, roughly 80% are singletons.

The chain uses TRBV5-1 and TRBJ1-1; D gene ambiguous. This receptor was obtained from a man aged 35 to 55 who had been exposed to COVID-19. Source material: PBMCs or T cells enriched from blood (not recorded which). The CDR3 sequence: CASSLERGNTEAFF. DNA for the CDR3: TGCGCCAGCAGCTTGGAGCGGGGGAACACTGAAGCTTTCTTT.